The rows below give T cell receptor beta chains drawn from one sample of a study of OX40 agonist ivuxolimab in advanced cancers. TCRdb's table, derived via immunoSEQ multiplex PCR, lists solely in-frame clones and lacks some. The sample lists 55,000 to 90,000 clones; about 91% were seen once. Sample: CD4+ or CD8+ T cells sorted from blood, taken in a trial of the OX40 agonist ivuxolimab. The receptor set was obtained from an adult with an advanced solid tumor such as melanoma, head and neck, liver or kidney cancer. Both conserved end residues are part of each CDR3. The D gene is left open where the match is weak. Some rows have no size entry. The others give once, few or many, or a class for an expanded clone.

D | size | J | V | DNA | CDR3
TRBD2 | once | TRBJ2-3 | TRBV6-6 | TGTGCCAGCCCCGGGACTAGAAACACAGATACGCAGTATTTT | CASPGTRNTDTQYF
- | few | TRBJ2-1 | TRBV5-4 | TGTGCCAGCAGCCCAAAGGTGACGCACAATGAGCAGTTCTTC | CASSPKVTHNEQFF
- | - | TRBJ2-5 | TRBV11-2 | TGTGCCAGCAGCTTAGATTTGACGGAGACCCAGTACTTC | CASSLDLTETQYF
- | - | TRBJ2-1 | TRBV28 | TGTGCCAGCAGTTCATACAATGAGCAGTTCTTC | CASSSYNEQFF
TRBD2 | once | TRBJ2-3 | TRBV2 | TGTGCCAGCAGCCGGACTAGCGGTCGGACAGATACGCAGTATTTT | CASSRTSGRTDTQYF
- | - | TRBJ1-4 | TRBV7-9 | TGTGCCAGCAGCCCGTTGGGCCCGCTCCCTGAAAAACTGTTTTTT | CASSPLGPLPEKLFF
TRBD1 | - | TRBJ2-1 | TRBV2 | TGTGCCAGCAGCCTAGGACAGGGGGTTCACAATGAGCAGTTCTTC | CASSLGQGVHNEQFF
- | - | TRBJ1-1 | TRBV19 | TGTGCCAGTACTCGGACCTTTAACACTGAAGCTTTCTTT | CASTRTFNTEAFF
TRBD1 | - | TRBJ2-7 | TRBV30 | TGTGCCTGGAGTGAAAGGGACAGGGGAGCCTACGAGCAGTACTTC | CAWSERDRGAYEQYF
TRBD2 | - | TRBJ2-3 | TRBV6-6 | TGTGCCAGCAGGCAGACTAGCGGGAGTGGCACAGATACGCAGTATTTT | CASRQTSGSGTDTQYF
- | - | TRBJ1-3 | TRBV28 | TGTGCCAGCAGTTTATTTGAGGGAAACACCATATATTTT | CASSLFEGNTIYF
- | - | TRBJ2-2 | TRBV28 | TGTGCCAGCAGTTTTATCGGGTTCGAGCTGTTTTTT | CASSFIGFELFF
- | - | TRBJ1-2 | TRBV11-2 | TGTGCCAGCAGCCCGACGATACCTGGAGCTAACTATGGCTACACCTTC | CASSPTIPGANYGYTF
TRBD1 | - | TRBJ2-7 | TRBV18 | TGTGCCAGCACCCGGGACAGGCTTTCCTACGAGCAGTACTTC | CASTRDRLSYEQYF
- | - | TRBJ2-7 | TRBV6-1 | TGTGCCAGCAGTGAAGTCGGAGGGCTGAACGAGCAGTACTTC | CASSEVGGLNEQYF
- | - | TRBJ2-3 | TRBV14 | TGTGCCAGCAGCCAAAGCCCGGTAGGGAGCACAGATACGCAGTATTTT | CASSQSPVGSTDTQYF
- | - | TRBJ1-3 | TRBV2 | TGTGCCAGCGGAAGTTTAGGAAACACCATATATTTT | CASGSLGNTIYF
- | once | TRBJ2-2 | TRBV5-6 | TGTGCCAGCAGCTTGGCGGTTATCACCGGGGAGCTGTTTTTT | CASSLAVITGELFF
TRBD1 | - | TRBJ1-2 | TRBV4-2 | TGTGCCAGCAGCCAACGGTTAAGGGACAGGGAACGTGGCTACACCTTC | CASSQRLRDRERGYTF
- | - | TRBJ2-2 | TRBV5-1 | TGCGCCAGCAGTCATGTAATGGGGGCCGGGGAGCTGTTTTTT | CASSHVMGAGELFF
- | - | TRBJ2-4 | TRBV9 | TGTGCCAGCAGCGTAGATGGCGGCCTAGCCAAAAACATTCAGTACTTC | CASSVDGGLAKNIQYF
- | - | TRBJ1-6 | TRBV30 | TGTGCCTACAGGGTTATCGATAATTCACCCCTCCACTTT | CAYRVIDNSPLHF
TRBD1 | - | TRBJ2-5 | TRBV4-1 | TGCGCCAGCAGCCAACCAGTACAGGGGGAGACCCAGTACTTC | CASSQPVQGETQYF
- | - | TRBJ1-1 | TRBV30 | TGTGCCTGGAGTGGGTACACTGAAGCTTTCTTT | CAWSGYTEAFF
TRBD2 | - | TRBJ2-1 | TRBV29-1 | TGCAGCGTTGAAGAGGCTAGCGGGAGGTCCAATGAGCAGTTCTTC | CSVEEASGRSNEQFF
TRBD2 | once | TRBJ2-1 | TRBV5-1 | TGCGCCAGCAGCCCCGGTTCTAGCGGGGGCAACAATGAGCAGTTCTTC | CASSPGSSGGNNEQFF
TRBD1 | - | TRBJ1-1 | TRBV19 | TGTGCCAGTAGTGTTCTTGACGGGACAGCAAACACTGAAGCTTTCTTT | CASSVLDGTANTEAFF
TRBD1 | - | TRBJ1-1 | TRBV7-7 | TGTGCCAGCAGCGCGACAGGGGACCTACCTGAAGCTTTCTTT | CASSATGDLPEAFF
- | - | TRBJ2-3 | TRBV27 | TGTGCCAGCAGGGGGGGACTCCATTTATCCGCAGATACGCAGTATTTT | CASRGGLHLSADTQYF
- | - | TRBJ2-3 | TRBV7-2 | TGTGCCAGCCGGGGGTTCACAGATACGCAGTATTTT | CASRGFTDTQYF
- | - | TRBJ2-1 | TRBV28 | TGTGCCAGCATCCCTCGGGGGACAGCGAGTTACAATGAGCAGTTCTTC | CASIPRGTASYNEQFF
- | - | TRBJ2-7 | TRBV5-1 | TGCGCCAGCAGCTTTGGGGGCGGGTACGAGCAGTACTTC | CASSFGGGYEQYF
- | many | TRBJ1-5 | TRBV2 | TGTGCCAGCAGTGGGCTCTCCCGAATCCGCAATCAGCCCCAGCATTTT | CASSGLSRIRNQPQHF
- | - | TRBJ2-6 | TRBV2 | TGTGCCAGCTCTGGAGACAGGAGGTCTGGGGCCAACGTCCTGACTTTC | CASSGDRRSGANVLTF
TRBD1 | - | TRBJ2-7 | TRBV7-2 | TGTGCCAGCAGTTCGTGGGGGACAGGGTTTGACGAGCAGTACTTC | CASSSWGTGFDEQYF
- | - | TRBJ1-5 | TRBV6-1 | TGTGCCAGCAGCGCCCGCAGAGAATCAGCCCAGCATTTT | CASSARRESAQHF
TRBD2 | - | TRBJ2-3 | TRBV19 | TGTGCCACCCGCGGAGATAGCGGGGTTACAGATACGCAGTATTTT | CATRGDSGVTDTQYF
TRBD2 | - | TRBJ2-5 | TRBV6-6 | TGTGCCAGCAGTTACTCGGGACTAGCGGAAGAGACCCAGTACTTC | CASSYSGLAEETQYF
TRBD1 | - | TRBJ1-3 | TRBV29-1 | TGCAGCGTCCCTGACAGGGCGGGAAACACCATATATTTT | CSVPDRAGNTIYF
- | - | TRBJ2-7 | TRBV5-1 | TGCGCCAGCAGCTTGGTGCCCCAACAGGCCTCTCCCTACGAGCAGTACTTC | CASSLVPQQASPYEQYF